This T cell receptor (beta chain) was identified during a study of cytomegalovirus exposure and HLA in healthy donors (dated by TCRdb to between 2016 and 2019). Context from the whole study: An earlier analysis of around 600 of the donors reported 250 to 300 Gb of sequence data and 100 million to 130 million unique TCR beta sequences from some 180 million T cells. Around 330 gigabases of sequencing data and roughly 80 million unique TCR sequences made up an early release that covered several hundred HLA-typed donors. The genetic ancestry cluster associated with self-reported Caucasian donors included around 76% of the 398 genotyped donors. The aim of the study was to test whether cataloging public T cell receptors could identify signatures of past pathogen exposure. The T cell repertoires of some 700 subjects were profiled by immunosequencing and related to cytomegalovirus serostatus. Besides the first cohort of 500 to 700 subjects, a separate validation cohort made up of 90 to 150 different subjects was used. To predict cytomegalovirus infection status, the study brought together high-throughput TCR immunosequencing, statistical association of individual TCRs with disease status, and machine learning. To study patterns of TCR occurrence, a later analysis re-analyzed previously published TCR beta repertoires from 500 to 850 donors and added high-resolution HLA genotyping. Rather than drawing on any new phenotypic data, the later analysis identified candidate immune exposures from TCR beta sequences and the way those sequences occurred across donors. To decide whether each TCR beta V gene segment behaved as functional or pseudogenic, an earlier analysis of some 540 of the donors relied on high-throughput TCR beta sequencing. Donor age, sex, ethnicity and CMV serostatus were compiled alongside the repertoire data. A later genetic analysis took genome-wide SNP genotypes for 398 of the 666 donors and used that subset as a discovery cohort. All discovery cohort repertoires had been generated using a single sequencing platform. Class I and class II HLA loci were covered by the typing at four-digit resolution. The number of typed donors differed by locus: 629-630 for A, B, C, DRB1 and DQB1; 500 to 550 for DQA1; some 610 for DPA1; and roughly 450 for DPB1. Four to six DR-DQ haplotypes were handled as single units for association and clustering, since linkage in the cohort was strong. On average, over 200,000 unique TCR beta nucleotide sequences were sequenced per donor among 350 to 400 genotyped donors of the cohort, with roughly 20% of those sequences being non-productive.

In total, fewer than 750 healthy bone marrow donors made up the cohort. At the time of sampling, all cohort members were nominally healthy, though unrecorded immune exposures were likely present. The donor was CMV seronegative and belonged to the group of under 400 seronegative cohort members. Each donor provided a peripheral blood sample, and peripheral blood mononuclear cells were used for TCR beta sequencing. The Qiagen DNeasy Blood Extraction Kit was used to extract genomic DNA from the blood cell samples. V is trimmed back by 5 bases and J by 1 base, and the junction contains 3 bases that no gene match accounts for. The CDR3 holds 15 amino acids from the cysteine to the phenylalanine. Only the CDR3 DNA stays, 45 bases, in frame from base 1. The CDR1 and CDR2 encoded by the germline V gene are SGHTA and FQGTGA. Libraries came from the immunoSEQ multiplex PCR assay. For the multiplex PCR, a mixture combining 60 forward primers for TCR Vbeta segments and 13 reverse primers for TCR Jbeta segments was used. The CDR3 region of rearranged TCR beta genes was amplified from genomic DNA by a multiplex PCR assay. On the Illumina HiSeq System, the amplified TCR beta libraries were sequenced as 87-base-pair reads. Under the source paper's analysis protocol: In a later analysis, roughly 80 million unique TCR beta chains were counted across the approximately 620 repertoires, and around 10 million of these chains were shared by at least two donors. Raw reads were error-corrected and collapsed into unique sequences by a nearest-neighbor algorithm in which closely related sequences were merged to remove PCR and sequencing errors. Alignment of CDR3 sequences to IMGT reference sequences was used to assign V, D and J gene segments. For a sequence to be retained, a match of at least six nucleotides was required to both a V gene segment and a J gene segment. A rearrangement was called productive if the CDR3 had no stop codons and remained in frame with V and J, and every other rearrangement was called non-productive. Following IMGT convention, CDR3 was defined as the stretch from the second conserved V-encoded cysteine up to the conserved J-encoded phenylalanine. In an earlier analysis of 500 to 650 of the donors, sequences lacking an unambiguous match to a single V gene segment were excluded. An earlier analysis of 550 to 650 of the donors classified V segments as functional when productive rearrangements were above 56.7% and as segregating when the standard deviation between donors was above 5%. To diagnose cytomegalovirus status from the catalog of TCR beta chain sequences, a statistical classification framework was built. A later analysis assigned V and J genes by comparing TCR nucleotide sequences with IMGT/GENE-DB human TR gene sequences. Using the TCRdist pipeline, a later analysis assigned CDR3 sequences along with most-parsimonious VDJ recombination scenarios. In a later analysis, each TCR beta chain was defined by its CDR3 amino acid sequence together with its V-gene family, and reads without a unique V-gene family were excluded. As a way to deal with suspected cross-contamination and a sequencing artifact, a later analysis dropped 592 nucleotide sequences that were highly shared and had low generation probability. In a later analysis, a clonal expansion index for each public chain was calculated from normalized within-repertoire ranks of inferred template counts. In a later analysis, generation probabilities were computed using a VDJ recombination model fitted to out-of-frame rearrangements, and the results were checked against IGoR. In a later analysis, hypergeometric tests were used to score TCR-TCR, TCR-HLA and TCR-CMV co-occurrence, with a repertoire-size bias correction applied to TCR pairs. A later analysis estimated false discovery rates by permuting HLA or CMV assignments 20 times. In a later analysis, co-occurring TCRs were grouped using DBSCAN, and TCRdist sequence similarity was added for clustering within HLA-allele-positive subsets. Repertoires with fewer than 30,000 or more than 120,000 public chains were left out of co-occurrence clustering, as were about 5 repertoires with anomalous nucleotide sharing. The table comes from immuneACCESS by way of TCRdb, which keeps in-frame sequences with V and J called. Part of the clones is missing from these tables; in studies checked, under half for an unresolved V gene and the rest for unknown reasons. The V and J calls and clone size come from that table; D and trimming were worked out from the DNA. Here the sample has some 120,000 clones; about two thirds occur a single time. Jointly, the top ten make up about 4% of the sample.

What the research found in general, with its limitations: The earlier analysis of about 600 of the donors excluded approximately 17 rarely observed V segments, including chromosome 9 orphons, because counts were too low. In an earlier analysis of around 600 of the donors, most TCR beta V segments appeared in productive rearrangements about 87% or about 30% of the time, broadly matching IMGT annotations. The study listed over 150 TCR beta chains as associated with cytomegalovirus. At a false discovery rate of 0.05, a later analysis linked fewer than 20,000 TCR beta sequences to specific HLA alleles. A later analysis found that most CMV-associated TCR beta chains appeared HLA-restricted, with HLA associations seemingly driven largely by CMV exposure. The only immune exposure information available for the cohort was CMV serostatus. In a later analysis, several top co-occurrence clusters were reported to appear linked to parvovirus B19, influenza, CMV and Epstein-Barr virus. When HLA alleles, especially DR and DQ, strongly co-occurred, TCR associations were difficult to assign to individual alleles. Compared with the roughly 600-donor mean, donors in an Asian-associated ancestry cluster had fewer N-insertions in productive TCRs, according to a later genetic analysis. While some public TCRs were present in many individuals, most TCR sequences turned up only very rarely across donors. The classifier was reported to diagnose cytomegalovirus status with high specificity and sensitivity in both the original and validation cohorts. A later analysis found that TCR association rates varied across HLA loci, with DRB1 alleles showing the most associated TCRs and HLA-C alleles the fewest. According to the authors, the approach could potentially be generalized to other disease states and immunological phenotypes. A later analysis found that HLA-associated TCR beta chains were more clonally expanded and had lower generation probabilities than equally common non-associated chains. In vitro tests confirmed that a few of the cytomegalovirus-associated TCR beta chains recognize cytomegalovirus antigens. An association between a missense DCLRE1C variant and V-gene and J-gene trimming of TCR beta chains was found in a later genetic analysis and replicated in an independent cohort. HLA typing was unavailable for some donors at each locus, so association tests used only the typed subset. The 87-base-pair reads could not distinguish some IMGT-functional V segments, including TRBV6-2 and TRBV6-3, so those segments were excluded. Linkage disequilibrium might explain the correlated functional status among segregating V segments, but an unknown experimental factor could not be ruled out. Sequencing depth was assumed to be roughly uniform across donors in the presence/absence analyses, though that assumption may not hold. A group of highly shared sequence variants was considered likely to be a technical artifact of the sequencing pipeline. A further reported finding was that TCR beta sequences accurately predicted the HLA-A and HLA-B alleles for most subjects in the first cohort. In this cohort, only TCR beta chains were sequenced, and detectable features were limited by the absence of alpha or paired-chain data.

Worth noting for this clone: This receptor's antigen is unknown. Base qualities are not recorded, but no much larger clone differs from it by a single base.

The sequenced material came from PBMCs. The sequence was collected from a man aged 25 to 40 in good health and CMV-seronegative. The rearranged chain carries TRBV7-3 and TRBJ2-3, with 10 central nucleotides matching TRBD1. The DNA sequence reads TGTGCCAGCAGCCGACAGGGGGCCGGCACAGATACGCAGTATTTT. This codes for CASSRQGAGTDTQYF.